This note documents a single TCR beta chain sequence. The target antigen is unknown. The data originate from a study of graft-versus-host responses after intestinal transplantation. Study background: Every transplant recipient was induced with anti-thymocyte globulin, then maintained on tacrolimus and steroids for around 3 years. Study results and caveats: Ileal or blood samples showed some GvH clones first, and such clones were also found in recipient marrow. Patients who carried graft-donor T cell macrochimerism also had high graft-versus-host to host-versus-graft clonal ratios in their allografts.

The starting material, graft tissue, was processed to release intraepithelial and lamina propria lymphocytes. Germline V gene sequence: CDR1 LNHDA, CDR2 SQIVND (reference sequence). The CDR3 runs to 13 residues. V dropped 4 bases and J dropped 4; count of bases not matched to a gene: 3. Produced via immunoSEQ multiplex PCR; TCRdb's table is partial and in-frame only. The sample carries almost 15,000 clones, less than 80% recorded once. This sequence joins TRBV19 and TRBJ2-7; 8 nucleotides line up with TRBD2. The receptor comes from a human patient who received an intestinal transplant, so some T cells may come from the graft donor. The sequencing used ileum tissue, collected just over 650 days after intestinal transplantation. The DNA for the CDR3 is TGTGCCAGTAGTACCGGGGGGGCGTACGAGCAGTACTTC. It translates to CASSTGGAYEQYF.